This T cell receptor beta chain was observed in a study of OX40 agonist ivuxolimab in advanced cancers. General study results and limits: Clonal expansion in partial responders at 0.1-3.0 mg/kg ranked among the lowest.

Here immunoSEQ multiplex PCR was the method, and the copy in TCRdb shows in-frame clones only, minus some. The top ten hold 1.5% to 2% of the sample, which has 87,000 or so clones, more than 75% seen once. Regarding this clone: The antigen is not known.

V lost 10 bases, J lost 2 bases, and 14 bases stayed unmatched. The germline gives CDR1 SNHLY, CDR2 FYNNEI. The CDR3 is 15 residues long. The TCR sequence derives from an adult with an advanced solid tumor such as melanoma, head and neck, liver or kidney cancer. This rearrangement joins TRBV2 to TRBJ2-7, with 7 nucleotides matching TRBD2. This specimen was CD4+ or CD8+ T cells sorted from blood, taken in a trial of the OX40 agonist ivuxolimab. Here the CDR3 DNA reads TGTGCCACCACCCGGGGGGTTGCAGGGACCTACGAGCAGTACTTC. This codes for CATTRGVAGTYEQYF.